This TCR beta chain was recorded in a study of PD-L1 blockade in urothelial cancer. Whole-study context: Patients began atezolizumab, 1,200 mg intravenously every 3 weeks, around 2014. Blood samples contained a median 141,255 T cells. Study results and limitations: Pretreatment TCR clonality in blood, when below the median, was predictive of better survival. Larger 3-week expansion of tumor-associated blood clones was seen in durable-benefit patients.

The CDR3 has 17 residues. V lost 0 bases to trimming and J lost 0 bases; unmatched junction nucleotides: 8. Germline values: CDR1 MGHRA, CDR2 YSYEKL. This table comes from immunoSEQ multiplex PCR, and its TCRdb copy is limited to in-frame clones, with some not included. Found here are over 65,000 clones, about 90% of them singletons; the top ten hold 3.5% to 5%. Time point meaning: pretreatment peripheral blood. To note about this clone: Its target is unknown.

The chain employs TRBV4-1 and TRBJ2-7, with 7 bases identical to TRBD2. Source: PBMCs, taken around atezolizumab (anti-PD-L1) treatment. This receptor was obtained from a man aged 65 to 85 with urothelial cancer. CDR3 in DNA: TGCGCCAGCAGCCAAGACCGGGCGGCGGGGGTCTCCTACGAGCAGTACTTC. It is translated as CASSQDRAAGVSYEQYF.